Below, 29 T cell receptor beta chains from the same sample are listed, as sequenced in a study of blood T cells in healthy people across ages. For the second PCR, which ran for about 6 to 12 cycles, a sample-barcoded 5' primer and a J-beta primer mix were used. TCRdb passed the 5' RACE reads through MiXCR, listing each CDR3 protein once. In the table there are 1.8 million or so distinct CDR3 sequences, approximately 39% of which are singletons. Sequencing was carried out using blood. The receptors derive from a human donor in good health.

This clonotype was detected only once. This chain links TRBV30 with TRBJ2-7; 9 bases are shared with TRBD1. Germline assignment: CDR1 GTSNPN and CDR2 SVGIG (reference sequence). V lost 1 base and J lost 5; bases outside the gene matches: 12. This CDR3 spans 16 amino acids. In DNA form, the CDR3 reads TGTGCCTGGAGTGGACCTCCGGACAGGGGAGGGGACGAGCAGTACTTC. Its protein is CAWSGPPDRGGDEQYF.

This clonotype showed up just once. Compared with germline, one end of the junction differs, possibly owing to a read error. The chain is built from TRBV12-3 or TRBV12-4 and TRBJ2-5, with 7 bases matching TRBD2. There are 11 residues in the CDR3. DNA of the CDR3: TGTGCCTGCAGTCAGCGGGGAACCCAGTACTTC. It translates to CACSQRGTQYF.

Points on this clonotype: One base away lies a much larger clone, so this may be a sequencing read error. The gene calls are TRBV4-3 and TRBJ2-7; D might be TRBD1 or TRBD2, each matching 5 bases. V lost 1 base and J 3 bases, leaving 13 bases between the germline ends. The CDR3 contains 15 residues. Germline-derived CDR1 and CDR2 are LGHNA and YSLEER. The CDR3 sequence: CASSQGFRGDYEQYF. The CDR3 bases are TGCGCCAGCAGCCAAGGCTTCCGAGGGGACTACGAGCAGTACTTC.

The CDR3 DNA reads TGCGCCAGCAGCTGGACTGACAGCCCCTACAATGAGCAGTTCTTC. Its protein product is CASSWTDSPYNEQFF. The rearrangement links TRBV5-1 to TRBJ2-1, with D tentatively TRBD1 or TRBD2 (5 bases each). This CDR3 spans 15 amino acids. Trimming removed 3 bases at V and 2 bases at J, with 12 bases between. The V gene's germline CDR1 is SGHRS and CDR2 YFSETQ.

CDR3 residues: CASSYERGAPYNEQFF. For the CDR3, the DNA is TGTGCCAGCAGTTACGAACGGGGGGCCCCGTACAATGAGCAGTTCTTC. V usage is TRBV6-2 or TRBV6-3 and J usage is TRBJ2-1; D might be TRBD2 (7 bases). Trimming took 2 bases from V and 4 from J, leaving 15 bases between them. The germline gives CDR1 MNHEY, CDR2 SVGEGT. This CDR3 contains 16 residues.

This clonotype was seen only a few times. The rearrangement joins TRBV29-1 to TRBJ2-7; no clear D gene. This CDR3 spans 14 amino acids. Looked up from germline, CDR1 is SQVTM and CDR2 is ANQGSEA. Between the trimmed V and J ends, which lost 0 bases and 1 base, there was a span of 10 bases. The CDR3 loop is CSVEDKGSSYEQYF. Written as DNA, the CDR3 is TGCAGCGTTGAAGATAAAGGGTCATCCTACGAGCAGTACTTC.

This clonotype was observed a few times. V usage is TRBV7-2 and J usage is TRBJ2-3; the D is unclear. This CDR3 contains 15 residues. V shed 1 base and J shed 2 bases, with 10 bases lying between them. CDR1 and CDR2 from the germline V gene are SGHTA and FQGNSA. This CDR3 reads CASSLGFPDTDTQYF. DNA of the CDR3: TGTGCCAGCAGCTTAGGTTTCCCTGACACAGATACGCAGTATTTT.

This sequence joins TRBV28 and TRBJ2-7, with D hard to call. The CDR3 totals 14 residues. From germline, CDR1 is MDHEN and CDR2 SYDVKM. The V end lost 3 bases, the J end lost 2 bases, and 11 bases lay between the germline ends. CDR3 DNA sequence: TGTGCCAGCAGTTTCAGGCAGGCGCCCTACGAGCAGTACTTC. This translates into CASSFRQAPYEQYF. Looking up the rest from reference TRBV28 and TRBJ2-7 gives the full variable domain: DVKVTQSSRYLVKRTGEKVFLECVQDMDHENMFWYRQDPGLGLRLIYFSYDVKMKEKGDIPEGYSVSREKKERFSLILESASTNQTSMYLCASSFRQAPYEQYFGPGTRLTVT.

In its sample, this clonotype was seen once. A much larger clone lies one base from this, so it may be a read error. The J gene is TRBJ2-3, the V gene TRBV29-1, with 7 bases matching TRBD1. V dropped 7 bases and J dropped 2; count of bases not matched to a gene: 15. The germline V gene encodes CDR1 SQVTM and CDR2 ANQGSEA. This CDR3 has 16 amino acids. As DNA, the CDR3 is TGCAGCGGGAAGAGCAGGGAGACAGGGTTCACAGATACGCAGTATTTT. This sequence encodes CSGKSRETGFTDTQYF.

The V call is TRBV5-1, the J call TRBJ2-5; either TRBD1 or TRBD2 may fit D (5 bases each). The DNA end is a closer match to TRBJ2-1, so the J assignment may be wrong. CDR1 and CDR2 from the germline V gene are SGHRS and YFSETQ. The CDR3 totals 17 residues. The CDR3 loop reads CASSFGTFDTKKETQFF. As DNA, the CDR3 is TGCGCCAGCAGCTTCGGGACCTTCGACACAAAAAAAGAGACCCAGTTCTTC.

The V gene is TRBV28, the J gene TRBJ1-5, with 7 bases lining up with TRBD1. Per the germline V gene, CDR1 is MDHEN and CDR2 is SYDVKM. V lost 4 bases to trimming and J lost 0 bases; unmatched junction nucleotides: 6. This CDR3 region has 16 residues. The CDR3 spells CASSSMGQTSNQPQHF. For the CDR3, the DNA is TGTGCCAGCAGTTCGATGGGACAGACTAGCAATCAGCCCCAGCATTTT.

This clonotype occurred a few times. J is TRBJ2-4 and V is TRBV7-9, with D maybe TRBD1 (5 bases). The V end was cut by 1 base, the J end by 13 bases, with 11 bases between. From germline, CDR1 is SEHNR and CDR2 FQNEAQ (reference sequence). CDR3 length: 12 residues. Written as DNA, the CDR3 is TGTGCCAGCAGCTTAGGAACAGGAAAGCAGTACTTC. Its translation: CASSLGTGKQYF.

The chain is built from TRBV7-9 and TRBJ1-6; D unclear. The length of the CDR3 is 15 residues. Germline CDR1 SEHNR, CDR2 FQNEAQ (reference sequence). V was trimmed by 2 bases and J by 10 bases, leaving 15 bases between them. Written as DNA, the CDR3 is TGTGCCAGCAGCTTAAATCTGGGCGGGTACTCACCCCTCCACTTT. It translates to CASSLNLGGYSPLHF.

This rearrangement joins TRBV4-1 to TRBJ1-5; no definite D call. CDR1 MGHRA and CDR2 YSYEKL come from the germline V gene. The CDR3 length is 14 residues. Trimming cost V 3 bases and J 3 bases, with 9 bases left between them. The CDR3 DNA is TGCGCCAGCAGCCACGCGGGATTCAATCAGCCCCAGCATTTT. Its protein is CASSHAGFNQPQHF.

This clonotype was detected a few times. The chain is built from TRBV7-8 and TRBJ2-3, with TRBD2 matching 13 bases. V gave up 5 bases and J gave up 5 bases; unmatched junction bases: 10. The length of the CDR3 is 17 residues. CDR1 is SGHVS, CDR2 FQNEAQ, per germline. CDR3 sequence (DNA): TGTGCCAGCAGCCGAGGACTAGCGGGGGCCCCGGGAGATACGCAGTATTTT. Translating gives CASSRGLAGAPGDTQYF.

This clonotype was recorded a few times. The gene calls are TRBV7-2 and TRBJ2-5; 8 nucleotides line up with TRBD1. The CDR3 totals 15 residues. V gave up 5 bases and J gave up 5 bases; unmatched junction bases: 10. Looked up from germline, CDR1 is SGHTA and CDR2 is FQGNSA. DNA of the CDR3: TGTGCCAGCAGCCACGCCGGACAGGGAACGGAGACCCAGTACTTC. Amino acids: CASSHAGQGTETQYF.

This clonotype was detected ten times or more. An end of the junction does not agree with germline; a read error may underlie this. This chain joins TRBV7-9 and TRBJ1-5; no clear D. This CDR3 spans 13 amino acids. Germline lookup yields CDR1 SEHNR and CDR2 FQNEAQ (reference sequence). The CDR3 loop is CASSLARDQPQHF. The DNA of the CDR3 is TGTGCTAGCAGCTTAGCGAGGGATCAGCCCCAGCATTTT.

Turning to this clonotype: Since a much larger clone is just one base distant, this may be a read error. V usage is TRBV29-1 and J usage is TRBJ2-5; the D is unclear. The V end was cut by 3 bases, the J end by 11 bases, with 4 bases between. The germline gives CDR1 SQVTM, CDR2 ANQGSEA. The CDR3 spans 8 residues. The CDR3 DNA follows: TGCAGCGTTGATGAGCAGTACTTC. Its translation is CSVDEQYF.

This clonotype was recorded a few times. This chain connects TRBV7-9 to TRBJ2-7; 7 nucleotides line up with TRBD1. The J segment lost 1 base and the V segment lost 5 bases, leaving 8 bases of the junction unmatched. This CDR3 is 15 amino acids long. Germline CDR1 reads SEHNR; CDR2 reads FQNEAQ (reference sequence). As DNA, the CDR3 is TGTGCCAGCAGCACCACTCGGGACAGATCCTACGAGCAGTACTTC. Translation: CASSTTRDRSYEQYF.

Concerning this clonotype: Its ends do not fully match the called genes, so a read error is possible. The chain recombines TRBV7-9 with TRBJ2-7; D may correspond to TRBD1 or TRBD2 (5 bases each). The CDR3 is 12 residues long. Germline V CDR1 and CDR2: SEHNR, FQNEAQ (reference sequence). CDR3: CASGPGTYELYF. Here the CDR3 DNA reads TGTGCCAGCGGACCTGGGACCTACGAGCTGTACTTC.

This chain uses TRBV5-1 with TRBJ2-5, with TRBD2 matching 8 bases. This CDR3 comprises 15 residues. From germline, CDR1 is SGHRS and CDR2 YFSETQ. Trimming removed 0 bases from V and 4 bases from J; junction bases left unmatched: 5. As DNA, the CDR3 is TGCGCCAGCAGCTTGGGATGGACTAGCCTAGAGACCCAGTACTTC. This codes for CASSLGWTSLETQYF.

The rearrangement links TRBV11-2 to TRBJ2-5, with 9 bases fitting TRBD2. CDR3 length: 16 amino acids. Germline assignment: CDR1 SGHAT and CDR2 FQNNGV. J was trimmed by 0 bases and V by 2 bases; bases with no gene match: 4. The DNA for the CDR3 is TGTGCCAGCAGCTTACCGCGGGGGGGCTACCAAGAGACCCAGTACTTC. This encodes CASSLPRGGYQETQYF.

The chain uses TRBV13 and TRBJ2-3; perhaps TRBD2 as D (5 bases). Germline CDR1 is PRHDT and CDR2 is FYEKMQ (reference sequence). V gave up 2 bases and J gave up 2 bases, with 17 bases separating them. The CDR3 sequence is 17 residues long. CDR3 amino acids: CASSLRVGLSDTDTQYF. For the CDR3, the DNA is TGTGCCAGCAGCTTAAGAGTAGGCCTTAGCGACACAGATACGCAGTATTTT.

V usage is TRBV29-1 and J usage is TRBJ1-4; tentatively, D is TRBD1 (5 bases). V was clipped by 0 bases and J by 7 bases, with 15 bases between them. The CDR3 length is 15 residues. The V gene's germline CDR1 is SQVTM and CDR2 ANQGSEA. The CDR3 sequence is CSVEDGAGKAEKLFF. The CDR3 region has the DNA TGCAGCGTTGAAGACGGGGCAGGGAAGGCTGAAAAACTGTTTTTT.

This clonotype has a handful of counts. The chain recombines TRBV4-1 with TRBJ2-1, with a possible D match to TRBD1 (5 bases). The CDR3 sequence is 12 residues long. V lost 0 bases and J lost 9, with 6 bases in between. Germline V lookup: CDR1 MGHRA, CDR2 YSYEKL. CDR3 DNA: TGCGCCAGCAGCCAAGAAGGGGTTGAGCAGTTCTTC. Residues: CASSQEGVEQFF.

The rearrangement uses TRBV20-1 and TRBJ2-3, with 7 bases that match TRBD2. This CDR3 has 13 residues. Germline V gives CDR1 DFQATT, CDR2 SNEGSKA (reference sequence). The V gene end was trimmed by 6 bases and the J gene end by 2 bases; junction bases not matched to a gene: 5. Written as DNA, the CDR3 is TGCAGTGCCCCGGGACTAAACACAGATACGCAGTATTTT. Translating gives CSAPGLNTDTQYF.

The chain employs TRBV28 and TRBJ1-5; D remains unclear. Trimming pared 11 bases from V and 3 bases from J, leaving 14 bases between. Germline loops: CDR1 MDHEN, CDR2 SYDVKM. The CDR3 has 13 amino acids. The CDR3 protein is CASRPPDNQPQHF. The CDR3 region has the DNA TGTGCCTCCCGTCCCCCTGACAATCAGCCCCAGCATTTT.

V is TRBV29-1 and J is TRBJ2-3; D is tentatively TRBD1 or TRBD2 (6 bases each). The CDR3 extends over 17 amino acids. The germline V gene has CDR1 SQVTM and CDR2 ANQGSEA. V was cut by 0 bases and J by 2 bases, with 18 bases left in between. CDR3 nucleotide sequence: TGCAGCGTTGAAGACGGTCGGGGGCCCGAAACCACAGATACGCAGTATTTT. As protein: CSVEDGRGPETTDTQYF.

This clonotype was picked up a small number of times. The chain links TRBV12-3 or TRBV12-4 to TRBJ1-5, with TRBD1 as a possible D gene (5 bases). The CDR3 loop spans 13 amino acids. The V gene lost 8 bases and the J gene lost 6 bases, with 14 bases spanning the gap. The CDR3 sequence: CASATGRGQPQHF. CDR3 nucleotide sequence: TGTGCCAGCGCGACGGGAAGGGGTCAGCCCCAGCATTTT.